Each of the 18 T cell receptor beta chains below was sequenced from the same sample in a study of cytotoxic CD8 clonotypes in ibrutinib-treated CLL. Produced via immunoSEQ multiplex PCR; TCRdb's table is partial and in-frame only. The table lists around 26,000 clones, over 55% of them singletons, with roughly half in the top ten. The input for sequencing was PBMCs, taken after 12 months of ibrutinib treatment. These receptors were taken from a human donor with chronic lymphocytic leukemia.

The V call is TRBV7-9, the J call TRBJ2-1, with D maybe TRBD1 (6 bases). V gave up 5 bases and J gave up 7 bases, with 15 bases separating them. The CDR3 is 14 amino acids. Germline lookup yields CDR1 SEHNR and CDR2 FQNEAQ (reference sequence). CDR3 in amino acids: CASSVWGPDNEQFF. In DNA form, the CDR3 reads TGTGCCAGCAGCGTTTGGGGGCCGGATAATGAGCAGTTCTTC.

The chain has TRBV7-6 and TRBJ1-2; D call uncertain. Germline V gives CDR1 SGHVS, CDR2 FNYEAQ. V was clipped by 5 bases and J by 8 bases, with 15 bases between them. The CDR3 sequence is 13 residues long. CDR3: CASSPTAFEGYTF. CDR3 DNA sequence: TGTGCCAGCAGCCCGACGGCATTTGAGGGCTACACCTTC.

The chain employs TRBV6-5 and TRBJ2-5; a weak D match, TRBD2 (7 bases). V was trimmed by 7 bases and J by 1 base, leaving 10 bases between them. Germline-derived CDR1 and CDR2 are MNHEY and SVGAGI. This CDR3 contains 13 residues. In DNA, the CDR3 is TGTGCCAGCAAAAGGGGGGGCCAAGAGACCCAGTACTTC. Its protein is CASKRGGQETQYF.

This chain connects TRBV6-5 to TRBJ2-7, with D possibly matching TRBD1 (5 bases). The V end lost 9 bases, the J end lost 4 bases, and 10 bases lay between the germline ends. The CDR3 consists of 11 residues. Germline-derived CDR1 and CDR2 are MNHEY and SVGAGI. The CDR3 region has the DNA TGTGCCAGTACCCAGGGTTACGAGCAGTACTTC. Translating gives CASTQGYEQYF.

Regarding this clone: The sample carries other DNA sequences with the same CDR3. The rearrangement joins TRBV28 to TRBJ1-1; D gene ambiguous. This CDR3 spans 11 amino acids. Germline V gene data show CDR1 as MDHEN and CDR2 as SYDVKM. Between the trimmed V and J ends, which lost 5 bases and 0 bases, there was a span of 1 base. The DNA for the CDR3 is TGTGCCAGCAGTATGAACACTGAAGCTTTCTTT. It specifies CASSMNTEAFF.

The chain combines TRBV5-1 with TRBJ2-7, with D perhaps matching TRBD2 (6 bases). Trimming removed 3 bases at V and 2 bases at J, with 12 bases between. Germline CDR1 SGHRS, CDR2 YFSETQ. This CDR3 comprises 14 residues. The CDR3 coding sequence is TGCGCCAGCAGCTCGGGGACTCTTACCTACGAGCAGTACTTC. This sequence encodes CASSSGTLTYEQYF.

The chain couples TRBV10-1 to TRBJ1-4; no reliable D call. The V and J ends lost 5 bases and 3 bases respectively, with 13 bases between them. This CDR3 spans 15 amino acids. CDR1 and CDR2 (germline): WNHNN, SYGVQD (reference sequence). DNA for the CDR3: TGCGCCAGCAGTTCCGGCGCGGATCCTAATGAAAAACTGTTTTTT. The encoded protein is CASSSGADPNEKLFF.

The chain joins TRBV5-1 to TRBJ1-1; possible D gene TRBD1, 6 bases. Germline CDR1 SGHRS, CDR2 YFSETQ. The V and J ends lost 0 bases and 4 bases respectively, with 10 bases between them. The CDR3 covers 14 residues. CDR3 sequence (DNA): TGCGCCAGCAGCTTGGGAGGGGGACTCACTGAAGCTTTCTTT. Amino acid sequence: CASSLGGGLTEAFF.

This clone was seen more than once but under ten times. The V gene is TRBV18, the J gene TRBJ1-3; no clear D. CDR3 length: 15 residues. In germline, CDR1 is KGHSH, CDR2 LQKENI. Deletions cut 3 bases from V and 0 bases from J, with 9 bases between. The CDR3 sequence: CASSPEVRSGNTIYF. Written as DNA, the CDR3 is TGTGCCAGCTCACCGGAGGTCCGCTCTGGAAACACCATATATTTT.

V and J are TRBV5-1 and TRBJ2-2, with TRBD1 matching 9 bases. Germline V lookup: CDR1 SGHRS, CDR2 YFSETQ. After removal of 2 bases from V and 5 bases from J, the junction contained 16 bases not matched to a gene. This CDR3 contains 19 residues. The CDR3 DNA reads as TGCGCCAGCAGCTTAAAAGGGACAGGGTCCCCCAAATTGACCGGGGAGCTGTTTTTT. It specifies CASSLKGTGSPKLTGELFF.

The chain links TRBV5-4 to TRBJ2-5; no clear D gene. This CDR3 spans 13 amino acids. V was shortened by 0 bases and J by 7 bases, with 10 bases between the two germline ends. In germline, CDR1 is SGHNT, CDR2 YYREEE (reference sequence). The CDR3 region has the DNA TGTGCCAGCAGCTTGGACCTGCCGGGGACCCAGTACTTC. Translating gives CASSLDLPGTQYF.

The chain is built from TRBV6-4 and TRBJ1-3; no clear D gene. Germline CDR1 and CDR2: MRHNA and SNTAGT. Trimming left V 4 bases short and J 2 bases short, with 6 bases between. The CDR3 is made up of 13 amino acids. This chain's CDR3 is CASSGDTGNTIYF. DNA of the CDR3: TGTGCCAGCAGTGGGGATACTGGAAACACCATATATTTT.

This chain uses TRBV11-2 with TRBJ2-7; TRBD2 matches at 7 bases. CDR3 size: 13 residues. Per germline, CDR1 SGHAT and CDR2 FQNNGV. Germline trimming cut 5 bases from V and 5 bases from J; bases unmatched to any gene: 6. The CDR3 protein is CASSRGEINEQYF. In DNA form, the CDR3 reads TGTGCCAGCAGCCGGGGGGAGATCAACGAGCAGTACTTC.

The V and J genes are TRBV4-2 and TRBJ2-3; 12 bases match TRBD2. V lost 1 base to trimming and J lost 4 bases; unmatched junction nucleotides: 0. Per the germline V gene, CDR1 is LGHNA and CDR2 is YNFKEQ. CDR3 size: 15 residues. CDR3 nucleotides: TGTGCCAGCAGCCAAGCTAGCGGGGGGGCAGATACGCAGTATTTT. This translates into CASSQASGGADTQYF.

The chain carries TRBV2 and TRBJ2-7, with D possibly matching TRBD1 (5 bases). Trimming cost V 8 bases and J 1 base, with 12 bases left between them. Looked up from germline, CDR1 is SNHLY and CDR2 is FYNNEI. The CDR3 is made up of 13 amino acids. The CDR3 bases are TGTGCCAGCGGGTTACAGGTATCCTACGAGCAGTACTTC. Residues: CASGLQVSYEQYF.

For the CDR3, the DNA is TGTGCCAGCAGCCAATCCCGGGACTATGAGACCCAGTACTTC. It specifies CASSQSRDYETQYF. This chain links TRBV11-3 with TRBJ2-5; 7 bases match TRBD2. Unmatched junction bases numbered 8, after V lost 5 bases and J lost 5 bases. Germline V gene sequence: CDR1 SGHNT, CDR2 YENEEA. The CDR3 sequence is 14 residues long.

The rearrangement joins TRBV28 to TRBJ2-7; D is possibly TRBD2 (6 bases). The CDR3 length is 16 residues. Germline V gene lookup returns CDR1 MDHEN and CDR2 SYDVKM. The V end lost 3 bases, the J end lost 1 base, and 16 bases lay between the germline ends. The CDR3 DNA reads as TGTGCCAGCAGTTTTGGGGGACTGACGCAATCCTACGAGCAGTACTTC. As protein: CASSFGGLTQSYEQYF.

The chain recombines TRBV5-6 with TRBJ2-7; a weak D match, TRBD1 (5 bases). This CDR3 has 13 amino acids. The germline V and J ends were trimmed by 1 base and 6 bases, with 11 bases remaining between them. Per germline, CDR1 SGHDT and CDR2 YYEEEE. Written as DNA, the CDR3 is TGTGCCAGCAGCTTGTTCCAGGGTCGCGAGCAGTACTTC. Encoded protein: CASSLFQGREQYF.